This T cell receptor beta chain was sequenced during a study of blood T cell repertoires in COVID-19. Study-level background: The analysed material was cDNA or gDNA that came from T cells, B-cell-depleted T cells, or PBMCs.

V lost 2 bases to trimming and J lost 0 bases, with 12 bases between them. The CDR3 runs to 16 residues. Germline loops: CDR1 SGHRS, CDR2 YFSETQ. Enrollees, about 18 to 89 years old, lived in 24 US areas. Cohorts were assigned according to the clinical history that participants reported. Methods used by the authors: From reference gene primer amplification, estimates of nucleated cell counts were derived. Using immunoSEQ multiplex PCR, the repertoire was profiled, and TCRdb retains in-frame clones only, with some absent. V, J and clone size are those of that table, while D and trimming were read from the DNA. The sample includes some 410,000 clones, 70% to 90% of them seen just once.

This TCR was recovered from a woman aged 25 to 39 with acute COVID-19. Sample: PBMCs or T cells enriched from blood (not recorded which). V usage is TRBV5-1 and J usage is TRBJ1-3; no firm D call. The CDR3 here is CASSFQSLVSGNTIYF. The CDR3 DNA sequence: TGCGCCAGCAGCTTTCAGAGTCTAGTCTCTGGAAACACCATATATTTT. Based on the CDR3 plus reference TRBV5-1 and TRBJ1-3, the full variable domain is KAGVTQTPRYLIKTRGQQVTLSCSPISGHRSVSWYQQTPGQGLQFLFEYFSETQRNKGNFPGRFSGRQFSNSRSEMNVSTLELGDSALYLCASSFQSLVSGNTIYFGEGSWLTVV.